Shown below are 32 T cell receptor beta chains from a single sample sequenced in a study of cytomegalovirus exposure and HLA in healthy donors. Here immunoSEQ multiplex PCR was the method, and the copy in TCRdb shows in-frame clones only, minus some. The data contain around 50,000 clones, 90% to 95% of them singletons. The sample comprised PBMCs. These receptors were taken from a woman between 18 and 29 years old in good health and CMV-seronegative.

This sequence joins TRBV5-6 and TRBJ2-7; TRBD2 is a possible D gene (5 bases). The CDR3 covers 11 residues. CDR1 and CDR2 from the germline V gene are SGHDT and YYEEEE. V was pared by 4 bases and J by 7 bases, with 9 bases between. CDR3 nucleotide sequence: TGTGCCAGCAGCGCGGGCCAAGAGCAGTACGTC. Translating gives CASSAGQEQYV.

The rearrangement uses TRBV7-9 and TRBJ2-3, with TRBD2 matching 8 bases. The CDR3 totals 17 residues. Trimming removed 5 bases from V and 2 bases from J; junction bases left unmatched: 12. Per germline, CDR1 SEHNR and CDR2 FQNEAQ (reference sequence). In nucleotides, the CDR3 is TGTGCCAGCAGCCCCGGCCGAGCGGGGGAGTACACAGATACGCAGTATTTT. It encodes CASSPGRAGEYTDTQYF.

The chain couples TRBV5-1 to TRBJ1-4; 7 positions match TRBD1. Per germline, CDR1 SGHRS and CDR2 YFSETQ. V lost 3 bases and J lost 0; bases outside the gene matches: 5. The CDR3 sequence is 16 residues long. The CDR3 protein is CASSSTGDPTNEKLFF. CDR3 DNA: TGCGCCAGCAGCTCCACAGGGGACCCAACTAATGAAAAACTGTTTTTT.

The chain uses TRBV28 and TRBJ1-1; 7 bases agree with TRBD1. The length of the CDR3 is 15 residues. J lost 5 bases, V lost 2 bases, and 8 bases had no gene match. From germline, CDR1 is MDHEN and CDR2 SYDVKM. For the CDR3, the DNA is TGTGCCAGCAGTTTACATCAGACAGGGACGACTGAAGCTTTCTTT. Translation: CASSLHQTGTTEAFF.

V gene TRBV11-3 combines with J gene TRBJ2-1, with TRBD1 matching 8 bases. V shed 5 bases and J 2 bases; nucleotides not matched to a gene: 14. The V gene's germline CDR1 is SGHNT and CDR2 YENEEA. This CDR3 has 18 amino acids. The CDR3 loop is CASSRRTGAGGTYNEQFF. CDR3 in DNA: TGTGCCAGCAGCCGAAGAACTGGGGCAGGGGGCACCTACAATGAGCAGTTCTTC. Based on the CDR3 plus reference TRBV11-3 and TRBJ2-1, the full variable domain is EAGVVQSPRYKIIEKKQPVAFWCNPISGHNTLYWYLQNLGQGPELLIRYENEEAVDDSQLPKDRFSAERLKGVDSTLKIQPAELGDSAVYLCASSRRTGAGGTYNEQFFGPGTRLTVL.

This clone was counted a few times. CDR3 in DNA: TGCGCCAGCAGAATGGGACAGGGAGACCCCTACGAGCAGTACTTC. Its protein is CASRMGQGDPYEQYF. The V and J genes are TRBV10-2 and TRBJ2-7; 9 nucleotides align to TRBD1. The CDR3 consists of 15 residues. Germline CDR1 WSHSY, CDR2 SAAADI. The V and J ends lost 6 bases and 2 bases, in that order; junction bases with no gene match: 8.

V and J are TRBV4-1 and TRBJ2-2; D is unclear. The CDR3 runs 14 residues. V shed 0 bases and J shed 6 bases, with 8 bases lying between them. Germline V gene sequence: CDR1 MGHRA, CDR2 YSYEKL. CDR3 nucleotides: TGCGCCAGCAGCCAAGATTCCGGTCCCGGGGAGCTGTTTTTT. This codes for CASSQDSGPGELFF.

This clone was seen once. The chain joins TRBV11-1 to TRBJ2-2, with a weak D call TRBD1 (6 bases). Germline CDR1 reads SGHAT; CDR2 reads FQDESV (reference sequence). The CDR3 length is 14 residues. The V end was cut by 10 bases, the J end by 4 bases, with 16 bases between. The CDR3 region is CAIPGTNLTGELFF. The CDR3 coding sequence is TGTGCCATCCCCGGGACAAATCTCACCGGGGAGCTGTTTTTT.

This chain connects TRBV10-1 to TRBJ2-2, with 12 bases matching TRBD1. Germline V CDR1 and CDR2: WNHNN, SYGVQD (reference sequence). The CDR3 is 16 residues long. After removal of 8 bases from V and 4 bases from J, the junction contained 8 bases not matched to a gene. The CDR3 is CASSPGTGGSTGELFF. The CDR3 region has the DNA TGCGCCAGCTCCCCCGGGACAGGGGGCAGCACCGGGGAGCTGTTTTTT.

The chain is built from TRBV28 and TRBJ1-2; the match to TRBD1 covers 7 bases. V trimming: 5 bases; J trimming: 6 bases; junction bases outside the gene matches: 12. The CDR3 is 15 amino acids. Germline V gives CDR1 MDHEN, CDR2 SYDVKM. In DNA, the CDR3 is TGTGCCAGCAGTCTCCCGGGACAGCAAATAAATGGCTACACCTTC. Translation gives CASSLPGQQINGYTF.

The chain joins TRBV5-6 to TRBJ1-1; TRBD1 matches 8 bases. J lost 1 base, V lost 4 bases, and 3 bases had no gene match. Germline CDR1 SGHDT, CDR2 YYEEEE. This CDR3 contains 14 residues. CDR3 region: CASSGTGRNTEAFF. In nucleotides, the CDR3 is TGTGCCAGCAGCGGGACAGGTCGGAACACTGAAGCTTTCTTT.

DNA for the CDR3: TGCGCCAGCAGCTTGGGGACTAGCGGGAGCGGTGAGCAGTTCTTC. Residues: CASSLGTSGSGEQFF. J is TRBJ2-1 and V is TRBV5-1; 13 nucleotides agree with TRBD2. Germline lookup yields CDR1 SGHRS and CDR2 YFSETQ. The V gene end was trimmed by 0 bases and the J gene end by 9 bases; junction bases not matched to a gene: 3. The CDR3 runs 15 residues.

V and J are TRBV5-6 and TRBJ1-2; TRBD1 agrees at 12 bases. CDR1 and CDR2 (germline): SGHDT, YYEEEE. J was trimmed by 4 bases and V by 4 bases; bases with no gene match: 2. This CDR3 spans 14 amino acids. The CDR3 region is CASSGGQGAYGYTF. The CDR3 nucleotides are TGTGCCAGCAGCGGGGGACAGGGGGCCTATGGCTACACCTTC.

The chain links TRBV27 to TRBJ2-7; the D is unclear. Trimming cost V 11 bases and J 7 bases, with 6 bases left between them. The CDR3 length is 8 residues. Germline V lookup: CDR1 MNHEY, CDR2 SMNVEV (reference sequence). The CDR3 reads CADLEQYV. DNA for the CDR3: TGTGCCGATCTGGAGCAGTACGTC.

The CDR3 sequence: CASSQAQGAGGYTF. CDR3 DNA: TGCGCCAGCAGCCAGGCACAGGGGGCGGGAGGCTACACCTTC. This sequence joins TRBV4-1 and TRBJ1-2; 9 bases fit TRBD1. The CDR3 has 14 residues. V shed 3 bases and J 8 bases; nucleotides not matched to a gene: 7. The germline CDR1 and CDR2 sequences are MGHRA and YSYEKL.

This sequence joins TRBV4-1 and TRBJ1-1, with 8 bases fitting TRBD1. After removal of 1 base from V and 9 bases from J, the junction contained 4 bases not matched to a gene. In germline, CDR1 is MGHRA, CDR2 YSYEKL. This CDR3 has 13 residues. The CDR3 here is CASSQGTGRKAFF. The CDR3 region has the DNA TGCGCCAGCAGCCAAGGGACAGGGAGGAAAGCTTTCTTT.

This CDR3 reads CASSPGGQGADTQYF. The CDR3 DNA follows: TGTGCCAGCAGTCCCGGAGGACAGGGGGCAGATACGCAGTATTTT. The rearrangement links TRBV7-3 to TRBJ2-3; 10 bases are shared with TRBD1. The V and J ends lost 6 bases and 4 bases, in that order; junction bases with no gene match: 7. Germline V gene sequence: CDR1 SGHTA, CDR2 FQGTGA. The CDR3 is made up of 15 amino acids.

The chain is built from TRBV7-9 and TRBJ1-4; TRBD1 is a possible D gene (6 bases). The CDR3 is made up of 14 amino acids. Per germline, CDR1 SEHNR and CDR2 FQNEAQ (reference sequence). With 5 bases removed from V and 8 bases from J, the gap between germline ends came to 15 bases. The CDR3: CASSIGNREEKLFF. The CDR3 bases are TGTGCCAGCAGCATTGGGAACAGGGAGGAAAAACTGTTTTTT.

The CDR3 here is CASSGTGTYNEQFF. DNA of the CDR3: TGTGCCAGCAGCGGAACCGGGACCTACAATGAGCAGTTCTTC. The chain uses TRBV9 and TRBJ2-1; D may be TRBD2 (5 bases). Trimming stripped 3 bases from V and 2 bases from J, with 9 bases between. CDR3 length equals 14 residues. Germline CDR1 and CDR2: SGDLS and YYNGEE.

This chain joins TRBV4-1 and TRBJ2-1; D might be TRBD2 (5 bases). Trimming shortened V by 0 bases and J by 15 bases, and 15 bases separated the two germline ends. Germline assignment: CDR1 MGHRA and CDR2 YSYEKL. The CDR3 covers 13 residues. This CDR3 is CASSQDQFSRGFF. DNA of the CDR3: TGCGCCAGCAGCCAAGATCAGTTTAGCCGGGGGTTCTTC.

The CDR3 region has the DNA TGTGCCAGTAGACCCGGTGAGGGTTTCACAGATACGCAGTATTTT. Translated, it gives CASRPGEGFTDTQYF. The V and J genes are TRBV19 and TRBJ2-3, with D possibly TRBD2 on 5 matching bases. Germline V gives CDR1 LNHDA, CDR2 SQIVND (reference sequence). V lost 6 bases and J lost 2, with 15 bases in between. The CDR3 contains 15 residues. Supplemented by reference TRBV19 and TRBJ2-3, the full variable domain reads DGGITQSPKYLFRKEGQNVTLSCEQNLNHDAMYWYRQDPGQGLRLIYYSQIVNDFQKGDIAEGYSVSREKKESFPLTVTSAQKNPTAFYLCASRPGEGFTDTQYFGPGTRLTVL.

This chain uses TRBV9 with TRBJ2-3, with 10 bases lining up with TRBD2. CDR3 size: 15 residues. Trimming took 7 bases from V and 5 from J; bases not matched to a gene: 10. The V gene's germline CDR1 is SGDLS and CDR2 YYNGEE. DNA of the CDR3: TGTGCCAGCCACCCCCTAGCGGGAGTTGAAGATACGCAGTATTTT. Residues: CASHPLAGVEDTQYF.

The CDR3 loop is CASRQGPPKFHGYTF. In DNA form, the CDR3 reads TGTGCCAGCAGACAGGGTCCCCCCAAATTTCATGGCTACACCTTC. The chain employs TRBV2 and TRBJ1-2; D is perhaps TRBD1 (6 bases). Trimming removed 6 bases at V and 6 bases at J, with 20 bases between. This CDR3 comprises 15 residues. From germline, CDR1 is SNHLY and CDR2 FYNNEI.

The chain joins TRBV7-2 to TRBJ2-3; weak D call: TRBD2 (7 bases). V lost 8 bases, J lost 3 bases, and 18 bases lay in between. The CDR3 loop spans 15 amino acids. Germline CDR1 and CDR2: SGHTA and FQGNSA. Written as DNA, the CDR3 is TGTGCCAGCGGGGGAGGGGGGGACGGAACAGATACGCAGTATTTT. It specifies CASGGGGDGTDTQYF.

The V gene is TRBV7-9, the J gene TRBJ2-2, with TRBD1 matching over 8 bases. Germline V gene data show CDR1 as SEHNR and CDR2 as FQNEAQ (reference sequence). The CDR3 has 14 amino acids. Unmatched junction bases numbered 7, after V lost 7 bases and J lost 6 bases. This chain's CDR3 is CASTDRGWAGELFF. The CDR3 DNA follows: TGTGCCAGCACCGACAGGGGATGGGCCGGGGAGCTGTTTTTT.

This sequence joins TRBV28 and TRBJ2-7; 8 positions agree with TRBD2. V shed 0 bases, J shed 1 base, and the junction held 5 bases outside the gene matches. Germline loops: CDR1 MDHEN, CDR2 SYDVKM. CDR3 length: 16 amino acids. The CDR3 sequence is CASSLWAGGNSYEQYV. Here the CDR3 DNA reads TGTGCCAGCAGTTTATGGGCGGGAGGAAATTCCTACGAGCAGTACGTC.

The chain uses TRBV10-2 and TRBJ2-2, with D tentatively TRBD2 (6 bases). Germline V gene lookup returns CDR1 WSHSY and CDR2 SAAADI. The CDR3 totals 17 residues. Trimming stripped 8 bases from V and 1 base from J, with 20 bases between. The CDR3 is CASQILGRLGNTGELFF. CDR3 in DNA: TGCGCCAGCCAGATCCTTGGGCGACTAGGGAACACCGGGGAGCTGTTTTTT.

The CDR3 nucleotides are TGTGCCAGCAGTCCCACAGGGGAGGCTGATGAAAAACTGTTTTTT. Encoded protein: CASSPTGEADEKLFF. The V call is TRBV2, the J call TRBJ1-4; 7 bases match TRBD1. Germline V CDR1 and CDR2: SNHLY, FYNNEI. CDR3 size: 15 residues. Trimming removed 5 bases from V and 6 bases from J; junction bases left unmatched: 9.

This chain joins TRBV7-2 and TRBJ1-2; the D is unclear. The CDR3 totals 13 residues. Germline CDR1 and CDR2: SGHTA and FQGNSA. V dropped 1 base and J dropped 3 bases, with 6 bases sitting between them. The CDR3 DNA is TGTGCCAGCAGCTTAGGGGCGTACTATGGCTACACCTTC. Translated, it gives CASSLGAYYGYTF.

The CDR3 nucleotides are TGTGCCAGCAGTTACGGAGGGTACAGGACCTTAACTGAAGCTTTCTTT. It yields the protein CASSYGGYRTLTEAFF. The chain links TRBV6-5 to TRBJ1-1, with D possibly TRBD1 on 5 matching bases. Trimming left V 2 bases short and J 5 bases short, with 18 bases between. This CDR3 spans 16 amino acids. Germline CDR1 MNHEY, CDR2 SVGAGI.

V usage is TRBV11-3 and J usage is TRBJ1-2; 7 bases fit TRBD1. The CDR3 totals 13 residues. After removal of 5 bases from V and 7 bases from J, the junction contained 7 bases not matched to a gene. Per germline, CDR1 SGHNT and CDR2 YENEEA. CDR3 nucleotide sequence: TGTGCCAGCAGCCACAGGGGCGTAAGTGGCTACACCTTC. Translated, it gives CASSHRGVSGYTF.

This rearrangement joins TRBV7-2 to TRBJ2-3; TRBD2 aligns across 11 bases. V trimming: 6 bases; J trimming: 4 bases; junction bases outside the gene matches: 9. CDR1 SGHTA and CDR2 FQGNSA come from the germline V gene. The CDR3 is 16 residues long. The CDR3 is CASSSVAGGPPDTQYF. In nucleotides, the CDR3 is TGTGCCAGCAGTTCCGTAGCGGGAGGGCCCCCAGATACGCAGTATTTT.